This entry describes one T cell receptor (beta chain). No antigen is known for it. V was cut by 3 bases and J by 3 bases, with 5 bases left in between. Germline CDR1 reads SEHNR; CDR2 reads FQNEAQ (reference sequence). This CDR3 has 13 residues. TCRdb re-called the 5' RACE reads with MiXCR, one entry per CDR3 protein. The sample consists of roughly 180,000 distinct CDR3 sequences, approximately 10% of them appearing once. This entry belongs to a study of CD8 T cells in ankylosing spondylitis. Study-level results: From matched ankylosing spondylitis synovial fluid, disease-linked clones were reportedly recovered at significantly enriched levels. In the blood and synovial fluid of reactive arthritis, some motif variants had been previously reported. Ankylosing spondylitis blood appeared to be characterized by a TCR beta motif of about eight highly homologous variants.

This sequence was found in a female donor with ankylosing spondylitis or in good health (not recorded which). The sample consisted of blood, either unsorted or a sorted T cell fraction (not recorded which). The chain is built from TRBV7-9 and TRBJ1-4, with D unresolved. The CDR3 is CASSFKPNEKLFF. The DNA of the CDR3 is TGTGCCAGCAGCTTCAAGCCTAATGAAAAACTGTTTTTT.